The 17 T cell receptor beta chains in this list originate from one sample, sequenced in a study of T-cell memory formation after mild COVID-19. TCRdb re-analysed the 5' RACE reads in MiXCR, keeping a single row per CDR3 protein. The data show 300,000 to 400,000 distinct CDR3 sequences, roughly 13% seen once. Sequenced material: PBMCs or a T cell subset sorted from them (not recorded which). Every receptor here comes from a man between 18 and 29 years old who had mild COVID-19 (a few samples of this study predate the infection). Cell type and time point are not known.

The sample holds many counts of this clonotype. The V gene is TRBV2, the J gene TRBJ2-3; D is unresolved. Germline values: CDR1 SNHLY, CDR2 FYNNEI. V was shortened by 6 bases and J by 2 bases, with 12 bases between the two germline ends. The CDR3 covers 14 residues. CDR3 protein: CASSSASYTDTQYF. The CDR3 coding sequence is TGTGCCAGCAGCAGTGCTTCCTACACAGATACGCAGTATTTT.

The chain combines TRBV10-2 with TRBJ1-3; D not certain. The V gene's germline CDR1 is WSHSY and CDR2 SAAADI. V dropped 4 bases and J dropped 4 bases, with 2 bases sitting between them. The CDR3 is 11 residues long. The chain's CDR3 is CASSGGNTIYF. DNA for the CDR3: TGCGCCAGCAGTGGAGGAAACACCATATATTTT.

In regard to this clonotype: The junction and the germline gene differ at one end; a read error may be behind it. The chain is built from TRBV5-1 and TRBJ2-2; a possible D gene is TRBD2 (5 bases). Germline V gene data show CDR1 as SGHRS and CDR2 as YFSETQ. CDR3 size: 14 residues. The CDR3 nucleotides read TGCGCCAGCAGCTACTCCCGGGGAACCGGGGAGCTGTATTTT. Protein product: CASSYSRGTGELYF.

This clonotype turned up a few times. V usage is TRBV7-9 and J usage is TRBJ2-5; 7 bases fit TRBD2. J lost 4 bases, V lost 5 bases, and 13 bases had no gene match. Looked up from germline, CDR1 is SEHNR and CDR2 is FQNEAQ (reference sequence). The CDR3 extends over 16 amino acids. The CDR3 sequence is CASSVWDPSGGETQYF. As DNA, the CDR3 is TGTGCCAGCAGCGTCTGGGACCCATCGGGGGGAGAGACCCAGTACTTC.

The table lists this clonotype with a few counts. V and J are TRBV11-2 and TRBJ1-6; no definite D call. Per the germline V gene, CDR1 is SGHAT and CDR2 is FQNNGV. V lost 1 base to trimming and J lost 10 bases, with 8 bases between them. The CDR3 length is 13 residues. The CDR3 loop reads CASSLVELSPLHF. CDR3 nucleotide sequence: TGTGCCAGCAGCTTAGTCGAACTCTCACCCCTCCACTTT.

This clonotype was seen only a few times. The chain has TRBV29-1 and TRBJ1-5, with unresolved D. Trimming stripped 0 bases from V and 9 bases from J, with 15 bases between. CDR3 length: 14 amino acids. Germline V CDR1 and CDR2: SQVTM, ANQGSEA. The CDR3 reads CSVEDTGGPGPQHF. The CDR3 region has the DNA TGCAGCGTTGAAGATACGGGAGGGCCGGGGCCCCAGCATTTT.

This clonotype was found a few times. The V gene is TRBV11-2, the J gene TRBJ2-1; TRBD2 matches 7 bases. Germline V gene lookup returns CDR1 SGHAT and CDR2 FQNNGV. The length of the CDR3 is 14 residues. Germline trimming cut 5 bases from V and 1 base from J; bases unmatched to any gene: 2. CDR3 residues: CASSISGSYNEQFF. The CDR3 DNA reads TGTGCCAGCAGCATTAGCGGGTCCTACAATGAGCAGTTCTTC.

The chain combines TRBV7-9 with TRBJ1-2, with D perhaps matching TRBD1 (5 bases). This CDR3 spans 16 amino acids. With 4 bases removed from V and 1 base from J, the gap between germline ends came to 16 bases. CDR1 and CDR2 (germline): SEHNR, FQNEAQ (reference sequence). The CDR3 here is CASSSDGRGVNYGYTF. CDR3 nucleotide sequence: TGTGCCAGCAGCTCGGATGGGAGGGGAGTTAACTATGGCTACACCTTC.

This clonotype was picked up a small number of times. This chain links TRBV9 with TRBJ2-2; 7 nucleotides agree with TRBD2. This CDR3 contains 16 residues. J gave up 7 bases and V 4 bases, and 13 bases lay outside the gene matches. CDR1 and CDR2 from the germline V gene are SGDLS and YYNGEE. The CDR3 region is CASSPRGRVVHGELFF. DNA of the CDR3: TGTGCCAGCAGCCCGCGGGGGAGGGTGGTGCACGGGGAGCTGTTTTTT. Based on the CDR3 plus reference TRBV9 and TRBJ2-2, the full variable domain is DSGVTQTPKHLITATGQRVTLRCSPRSGDLSVYWYQQSLDQGLQFLIQYYNGEERAKGNILERFSAQQFPDLHSELNLSSLELGDSALYFCASSPRGRVVHGELFFGEGSRLTVL.

The rearrangement joins TRBV9 to TRBJ2-2; D may be TRBD1 (6 bases). The CDR3 is 15 amino acids. V was cut by 1 base and J by 3 bases, with 10 bases left in between. Germline V CDR1 and CDR2: SGDLS, YYNGEE. This chain's CDR3 is CASSVSGQYTGELFF. The CDR3 coding sequence is TGTGCCAGCAGCGTATCCGGACAGTACACCGGGGAGCTGTTTTTT.

This clonotype was seen only a few times. This chain uses TRBV24-1 with TRBJ1-2; the match to TRBD1 covers 8 bases. This CDR3 comprises 15 residues. Germline CDR1 KGHDR, CDR2 SFDVKD. The J segment lost 6 bases and the V segment lost 3 bases, leaving 8 bases of the junction unmatched. The chain's CDR3 is CATSDGVGTGHGYTF. CDR3 DNA sequence: TGTGCCACCAGTGATGGGGTCGGGACAGGCCATGGCTACACCTTC.

This clonotype was observed at least ten times. The chain combines TRBV5-4 with TRBJ1-4; 8 bases fit TRBD1. This CDR3 contains 14 residues. V was clipped by 3 bases and J by 8 bases; unmatched bases: 6. Germline V gene data show CDR1 as SGHNT and CDR2 as YYREEE (reference sequence). CDR3 nucleotides: TGTGCCAGCAGCTCCACAGGGGGAGGGGAAAAACTGTTTTTT. This sequence encodes CASSSTGGGEKLFF.

V is TRBV5-5 and J is TRBJ1-1; a possible D gene is TRBD1 (5 bases). V lost 4 bases and J 3 bases, leaving 13 bases between the germline ends. Per germline, CDR1 SGHKS and CDR2 YYEKEE (reference sequence). The CDR3 is 14 amino acids. In DNA, the CDR3 is TGTGCCAGCAGCCCAGGACGGGGGGACACTGAAGCTTTCTTT. This sequence encodes CASSPGRGDTEAFF.

This clonotype was counted only a few times. The chain has TRBV27 and TRBJ2-7, with 10 bases that match TRBD1. This CDR3 region has 15 residues. CDR1 and CDR2 from the germline V gene are MNHEY and SMNVEV (reference sequence). J was trimmed by 5 bases and V by 2 bases; bases with no gene match: 6. The DNA for the CDR3 is TGTGCCAGCAGTTTAAGGACAGGGGGTTTGGACGAGCAGTACTTC. Translated, it gives CASSLRTGGLDEQYF.

V and J are TRBV29-1 and TRBJ1-5, with 10 bases lining up with TRBD1. The CDR3 consists of 14 residues. The V and J ends lost 3 bases and 6 bases, in that order; junction bases with no gene match: 5. CDR1 is SQVTM, CDR2 ANQGSEA, per germline. This chain's CDR3 is CSVDGQGVSQPQHF. CDR3 nucleotides: TGCAGCGTTGATGGACAGGGGGTCAGTCAGCCCCAGCATTTT.

This chain connects TRBV27 to TRBJ1-2, with a weak D call TRBD1 (6 bases). Germline-derived CDR1 and CDR2 are MNHEY and SMNVEV (reference sequence). Trimming removed 5 bases at V and 7 bases at J, with 20 bases between. The CDR3 loop spans 15 amino acids. The CDR3 here is CASSPGHPAGSGYTF. CDR3 DNA: TGTGCCAGCAGTCCGGGACACCCAGCAGGTTCTGGCTACACCTTC.

The table lists this clonotype with many counts. The chain joins TRBV12-3 or TRBV12-4 to TRBJ1-5; 9 bases line up with TRBD1. Trimming at V came to 6 bases and at J to 4 bases, leaving 7 bases not matched to a gene. CDR3 length: 15 amino acids. In nucleotides, the CDR3 is TGTGCCAGCAGCATCGGGACAGGGTTGAATCAGCCCCAGCATTTT. It encodes CASSIGTGLNQPQHF.